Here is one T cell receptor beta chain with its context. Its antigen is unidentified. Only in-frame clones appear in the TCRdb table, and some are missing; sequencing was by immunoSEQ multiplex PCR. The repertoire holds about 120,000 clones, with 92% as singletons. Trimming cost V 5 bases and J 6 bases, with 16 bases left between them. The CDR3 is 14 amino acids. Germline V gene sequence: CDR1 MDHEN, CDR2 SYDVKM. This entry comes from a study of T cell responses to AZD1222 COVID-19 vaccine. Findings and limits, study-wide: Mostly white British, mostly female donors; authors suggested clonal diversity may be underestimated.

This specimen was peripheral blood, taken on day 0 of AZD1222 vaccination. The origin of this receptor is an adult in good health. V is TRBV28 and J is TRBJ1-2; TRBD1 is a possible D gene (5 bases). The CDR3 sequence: CASSAAGASHGYTF. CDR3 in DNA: TGTGCCAGCAGTGCCGCCGGGGCCAGCCATGGCTACACCTTC.